These T cell receptor beta chains were read from a single sample in a study of glioma-infiltrating T cells. Via MiXCR, TCRdb re-called the multiplex PCR reads, giving one row per CDR3 protein. Of more than 95,000 distinct CDR3 sequences listed, about 30% were seen once; the top ten hold roughly 46%. The specimen sequenced was glioma tissue, nonneoplastic brain tissue, or PBMCs (not recorded which). These receptors were taken from a human donor with low-grade glioma or glioblastoma, undergoing nonglioma brain surgery, or in good health (not recorded which). Each CDR3 is given with its conserved first and last residue. D genes are given only for firm matches. Where a row states a size, it is once, few, many or the class of an expanded clone; other rows omit it.

j_call,d_call,v_call,clone_size,cdr3_nt,cdr3_aa
TRBJ2-2,TRBD2,TRBV7-3,NA,TGTGCTAGCAGCTTAACCGGGACTAGCGCCGGGGAGCTGTTTTTT,CASSLTGTSAGELFF
TRBJ2-5,NA,TRBV20-1,many,TGCAGTGCTAGAGTGGCAGTTCTTAAAGAGACCCAGTACTTC,CSARVAVLKETQYF
TRBJ2-7,NA,TRBV12-3/TRBV12-4,NA,TGTGCCAGCAGTTTTGTGGGGGACTCCTACGAGCAGTACTTC,CASSFVGDSYEQYF
TRBJ1-3,TRBD1,TRBV10-3,many,TGTGCCATCAGTGAATGGGACAGGGAGTCCTCTGGAAACACCATATATTTT,CAISEWDRESSGNTIYF
TRBJ2-7,NA,TRBV27,many,TGTGCCAGCAGGACCCTCCGCTACGAGCAGTACTTC,CASRTLRYEQYF
TRBJ1-1,NA,TRBV5-1,NA,TGCGCCAGCAGTTATCAGGGAGGGACTGAAGCTTTCTTT,CASSYQGGTEAFF
TRBJ2-7,TRBD1,TRBV7-9,few,TGTGCCAGCAGCTTAGTGGGACAGGGGTTATCCTACGAGCAGTACTTC,CASSLVGQGLSYEQYF
TRBJ2-3,TRBD2,TRBV2,NA,TGTGCCACCTCAAGGAGCGGGGGTAGCACAGATACGCAGTATTTT,CATSRSGGSTDTQYF
TRBJ2-5,NA,TRBV19,few,TGTGCCAGTAGTGTGCAGGTTCAAGAGACCCAGTACTTC,CASSVQVQETQYF
TRBJ1-5,NA,TRBV19,many,TGTGCCAGTAGTAAAAGGACGGGCCATCAGCCCCAGCATTTT,CASSKRTGHQPQHF
TRBJ2-1,TRBD2,TRBV27,many,TGTGCCAGCAGTGCACCATCCCTAGCGGGGTCCTACAATGAGCAGTTCTTC,CASSAPSLAGSYNEQFF
TRBJ2-1,TRBD1,TRBV6-2/TRBV6-3,few,TGTGCCAGCAGTTACTCGCCGGGACAGGATTGGAAGGCTTCCTACAATGAGCAGTTCTTC,CASSYSPGQDWKASYNEQFF
TRBJ1-1,NA,TRBV4-1,NA,TGCGCCAGGGCCGCCGACAGACAGAACACTGAAGCTTTCTTT,CARAADRQNTEAFF
TRBJ2-6,TRBD1,TRBV3-1,NA,TGTGCCAGCAGCCAAGGGACAGGGTCCGGGGCCAACGTCCTGACTTTC,CASSQGTGSGANVLTF
TRBJ1-4,NA,TRBV12-3/TRBV12-4,few,TGTGCCAGCAGTCCACCGGGGTATGAAAAACTGTTTTTT,CASSPPGYEKLFF
TRBJ2-1,TRBD2,TRBV7-3,few,TGTGCCAGCAGCCCATGGACTAGCGGGGAGGGAAATGAGCAGTTCTTC,CASSPWTSGEGNEQFF
TRBJ1-1,NA,TRBV6-6,many,TGTGCCAGCAGTTACGGGACTGTGGCCCGGAACACTGAAGCTTTCTTT,CASSYGTVARNTEAFF
TRBJ2-3,TRBD2,TRBV5-1,many,TGCGCCAGCAGCTTGGCAACTAGCGGTAGCACAGATACGCAGTATTTT,CASSLATSGSTDTQYF
TRBJ1-2,NA,TRBV12-3/TRBV12-4,few,TGTGCCAGCAGTATAGGGACGGGAGTCGGCGGCTACACCTTC,CASSIGTGVGGYTF
TRBJ1-2,NA,TRBV6-2/TRBV6-3,medium-sized,TGTGCCAGCAGTTACGTCGCCAGTTCCCCTAATGGCTACACCTTC,CASSYVASSPNGYTF
TRBJ2-1,NA,TRBV5-4,few,TGTGCCAGCAGCGAAGGTCTGTCGGGGCCCCCCGTCTTC,CASSEGLSGPPVF
TRBJ2-7,NA,TRBV7-9,many,TGTGCCAGCAGCCTCAGCTCCTACGAGCAGTACTTC,CASSLSSYEQYF
TRBJ2-7,NA,TRBV28,NA,TGTGCCATCCGTTGGGGGGTCGAGCAGTACTTC,CAIRWGVEQYF
TRBJ1-1,TRBD1,TRBV5-1,many,TGCGCCAGCAGCTTACCGGGACAGGGCACTGAAGCTTTCTTT,CASSLPGQGTEAFF
TRBJ1-1,NA,TRBV7-3,NA,TGTGCCAGCAGCTTAGACGGACATATGAACACTGAAGCTTTCTTT,CASSLDGHMNTEAFF
TRBJ1-4,NA,TRBV4-2,many,TGTGCCAGCAGCCCCCCGATCGCAGGGCTAGGGGAAAAACTGTTTTTT,CASSPPIAGLGEKLFF
TRBJ2-3,NA,TRBV5-1,many,TGCGCCAGCAGCTCCGGACAGTCCACAGATACGCAGTATTTT,CASSSGQSTDTQYF
TRBJ2-3,NA,TRBV7-2,many,TGTGCCAGCAGCTTAGGGTCCCTGTACACAGATACGCAGTATTTT,CASSLGSLYTDTQYF